This T cell receptor (beta chain) was recorded in a study of regulatory T cells in long-lasting Graves disease. Notes on this clonotype: Its antigen is currently unknown.

Overall study results and limits: Few sampled subjects may have lowered accuracy. Persistent disease was associated with favored TRBV28 usage and with favored use of TRBJ1-2 and TRBJ2-5.

The germline CDR1 and CDR2 sequences are MNHNS and SASEGT. V lost 4 bases and J 0 bases, leaving 12 bases between the germline ends. This CDR3 spans 16 amino acids. To make TCR beta libraries, researchers used iRepertoire HTBI primers and Arm-PCR of CDR3 regions. TCRdb called the multiplex PCR reads again in MiXCR, with one record for every CDR3 protein. The table lists around 450,000 distinct CDR3 sequences, about 15% of them singletons. As for time point: newly diagnosed GD, antithyroid drugs for less than 3 months. Generation of the TCR library employed RNA extracted from PBMCs. The data also belong to a second study, concerning T cells in Graves' hyperthyroidism and ophthalmopathy. Turning to that study: In the first-round RT-PCR of the TCR CDR3, the HTBI primer set was used.

This TCR was sampled from a woman aged 40 to 50 with Graves disease. The sample here was peripheral blood mononuclear cells (PBMCs), taken at new diagnosis, from a patient treated with antithyroid drugs. The chain recombines TRBV6-1 with TRBJ2-2; D remains unclear. The CDR3 spells CASSATWGPNTGELFF. CDR3 in DNA: TGTGCCAGCAGTGCAACATGGGGTCCGAACACCGGGGAGCTGTTTTTT.